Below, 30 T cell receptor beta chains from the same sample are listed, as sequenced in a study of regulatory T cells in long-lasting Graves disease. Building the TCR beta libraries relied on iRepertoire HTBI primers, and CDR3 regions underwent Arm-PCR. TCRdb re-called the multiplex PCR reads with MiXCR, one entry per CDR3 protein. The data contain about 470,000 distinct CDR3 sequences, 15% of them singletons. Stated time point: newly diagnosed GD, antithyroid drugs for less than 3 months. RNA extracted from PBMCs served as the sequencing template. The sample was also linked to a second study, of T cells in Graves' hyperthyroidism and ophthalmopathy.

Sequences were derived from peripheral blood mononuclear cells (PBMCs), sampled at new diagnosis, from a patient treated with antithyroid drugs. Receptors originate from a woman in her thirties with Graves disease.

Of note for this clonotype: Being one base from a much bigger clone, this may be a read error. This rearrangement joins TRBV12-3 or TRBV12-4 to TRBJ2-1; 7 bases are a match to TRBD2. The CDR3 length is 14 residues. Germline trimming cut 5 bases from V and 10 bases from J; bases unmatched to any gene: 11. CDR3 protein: CASSPTGSGYEQFF. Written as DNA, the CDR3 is TGTGCCAGCAGTCCAACGGGTAGCGGGTACGAGCAGTTCTTC.

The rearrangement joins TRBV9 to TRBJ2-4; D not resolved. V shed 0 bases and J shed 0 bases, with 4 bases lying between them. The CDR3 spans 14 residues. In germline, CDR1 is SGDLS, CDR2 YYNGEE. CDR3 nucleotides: TGTGCCAGCAGCGTAGGGATAGCCAAAAACATTCAGTACTTC. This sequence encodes CASSVGIAKNIQYF.

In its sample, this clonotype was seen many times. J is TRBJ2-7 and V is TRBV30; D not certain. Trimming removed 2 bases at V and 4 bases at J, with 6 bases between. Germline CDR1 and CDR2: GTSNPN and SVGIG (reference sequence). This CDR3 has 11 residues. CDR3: CAWSPQYEQYF. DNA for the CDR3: TGTGCCTGGAGTCCCCAATACGAGCAGTACTTC.

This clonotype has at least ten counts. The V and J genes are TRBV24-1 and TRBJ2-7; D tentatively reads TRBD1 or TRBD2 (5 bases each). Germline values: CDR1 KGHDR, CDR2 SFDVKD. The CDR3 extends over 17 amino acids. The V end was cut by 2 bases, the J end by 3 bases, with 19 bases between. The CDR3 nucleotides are TGTGCCACCAGTGATTCCACTCCCCGGGACGGGAACTACGAGCAGTACTTC. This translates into CATSDSTPRDGNYEQYF.

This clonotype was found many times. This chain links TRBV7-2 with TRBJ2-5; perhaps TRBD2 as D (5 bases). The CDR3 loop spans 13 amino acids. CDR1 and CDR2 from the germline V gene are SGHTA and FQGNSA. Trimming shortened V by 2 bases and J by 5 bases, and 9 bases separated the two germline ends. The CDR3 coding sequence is TGTGCCAGCAGCTTACATAGCGTTGAGACCCAGTACTTC. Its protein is CASSLHSVETQYF.

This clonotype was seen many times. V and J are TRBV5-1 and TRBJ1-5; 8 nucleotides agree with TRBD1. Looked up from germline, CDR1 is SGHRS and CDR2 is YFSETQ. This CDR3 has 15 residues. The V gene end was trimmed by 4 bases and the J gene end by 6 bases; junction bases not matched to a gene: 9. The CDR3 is CASSPGTGDGQPQHF. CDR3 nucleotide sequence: TGCGCCAGCAGCCCGGGGACAGGAGACGGTCAGCCCCAGCATTTT.

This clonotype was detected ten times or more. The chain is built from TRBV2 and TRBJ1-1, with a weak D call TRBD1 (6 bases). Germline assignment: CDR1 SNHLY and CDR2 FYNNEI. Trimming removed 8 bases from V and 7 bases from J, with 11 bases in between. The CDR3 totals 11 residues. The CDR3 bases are TGTGCCAGCCCCGGGACAAGTGAAGCTTTCTTT. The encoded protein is CASPGTSEAFF.

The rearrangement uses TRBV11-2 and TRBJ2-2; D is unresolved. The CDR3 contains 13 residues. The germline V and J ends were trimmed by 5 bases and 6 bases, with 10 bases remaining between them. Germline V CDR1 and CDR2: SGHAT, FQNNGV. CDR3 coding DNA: TGTGCCAGCAGCCGAGAGGCAGCCGGGGAGCTGTTTTTT. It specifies CASSREAAGELFF.

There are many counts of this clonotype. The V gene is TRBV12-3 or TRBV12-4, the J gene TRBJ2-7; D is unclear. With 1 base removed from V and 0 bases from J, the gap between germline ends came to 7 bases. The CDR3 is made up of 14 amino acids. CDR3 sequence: CASSLGWRSYEQYF. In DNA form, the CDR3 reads TGTGCCAGCAGTTTAGGCTGGCGCTCCTACGAGCAGTACTTC.

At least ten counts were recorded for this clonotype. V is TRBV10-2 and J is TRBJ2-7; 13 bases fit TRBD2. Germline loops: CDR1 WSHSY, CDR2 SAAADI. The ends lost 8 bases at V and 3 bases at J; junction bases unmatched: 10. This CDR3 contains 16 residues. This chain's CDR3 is CASHDGTSGKGYEQYF. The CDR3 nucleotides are TGCGCCAGCCATGACGGGACTAGCGGGAAGGGCTACGAGCAGTACTTC.

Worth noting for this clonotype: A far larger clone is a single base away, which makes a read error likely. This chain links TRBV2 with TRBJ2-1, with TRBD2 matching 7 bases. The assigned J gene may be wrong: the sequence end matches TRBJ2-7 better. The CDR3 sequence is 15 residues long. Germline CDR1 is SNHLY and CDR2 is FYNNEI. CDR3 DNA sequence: TGTGCCAGCAGCCAGATGGGGGGGTCCTACAATGAGCAGTACTTC. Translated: CASSQMGGSYNEQYF.

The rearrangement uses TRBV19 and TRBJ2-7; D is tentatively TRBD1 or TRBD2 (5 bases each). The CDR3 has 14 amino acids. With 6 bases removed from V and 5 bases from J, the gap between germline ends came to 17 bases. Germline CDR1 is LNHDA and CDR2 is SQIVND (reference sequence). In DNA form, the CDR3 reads TGTGCCAGTAGCCCCAGCGACGGGGCACACGAGCAGTACTTC. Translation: CASSPSDGAHEQYF. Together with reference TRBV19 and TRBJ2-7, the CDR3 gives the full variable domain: DGGITQSPKYLFRKEGQNVTLSCEQNLNHDAMYWYRQDPGQGLRLIYYSQIVNDFQKGDIAEGYSVSREKKESFPLTVTSAQKNPTAFYLCASSPSDGAHEQYFGPGTRLTVT.

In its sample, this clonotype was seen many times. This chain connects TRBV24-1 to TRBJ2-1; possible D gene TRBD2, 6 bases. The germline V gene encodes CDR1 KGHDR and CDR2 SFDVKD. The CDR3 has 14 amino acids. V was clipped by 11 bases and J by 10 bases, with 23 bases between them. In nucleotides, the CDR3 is TGTGCCATCGCGCCGTTCGGGAGTCTCGGAGAGCAGTTCTTC. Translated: CAIAPFGSLGEQFF.

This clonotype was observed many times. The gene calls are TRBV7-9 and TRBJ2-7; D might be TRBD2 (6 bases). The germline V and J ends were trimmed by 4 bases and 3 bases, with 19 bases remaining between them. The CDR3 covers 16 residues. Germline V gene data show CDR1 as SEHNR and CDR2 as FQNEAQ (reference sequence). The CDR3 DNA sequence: TGTGCCAGCAGCTCGCCCACCCCGGGACTTCACTACGAGCAGTACTTC. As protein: CASSSPTPGLHYEQYF. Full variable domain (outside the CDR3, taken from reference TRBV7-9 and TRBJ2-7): DTGVSQNPRHKITKRGQNVTFRCDPISEHNRLYWYRQTLGQGPEFLTYFQNEAQLEKSRLLSDRFSAERPKGSFSTLEIQRTEQGDSAMYLCASSSPTPGLHYEQYFGPGTRLTVT.

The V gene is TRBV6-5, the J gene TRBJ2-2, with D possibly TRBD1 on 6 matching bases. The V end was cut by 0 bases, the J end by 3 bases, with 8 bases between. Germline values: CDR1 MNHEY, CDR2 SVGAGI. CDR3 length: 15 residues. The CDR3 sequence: CASSYSGADTGELFF. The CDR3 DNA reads TGTGCCAGCAGTTACTCGGGGGCGGACACCGGGGAGCTGTTTTTT.

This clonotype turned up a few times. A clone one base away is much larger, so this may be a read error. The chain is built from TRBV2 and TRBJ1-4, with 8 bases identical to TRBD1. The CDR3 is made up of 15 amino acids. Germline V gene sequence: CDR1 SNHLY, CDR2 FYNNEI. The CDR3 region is CASMRGTGSGEKRFF. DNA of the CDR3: TGTGCCAGCATGAGGGGGACAGGTTCCGGAGAAAAACGGTTTTTT.

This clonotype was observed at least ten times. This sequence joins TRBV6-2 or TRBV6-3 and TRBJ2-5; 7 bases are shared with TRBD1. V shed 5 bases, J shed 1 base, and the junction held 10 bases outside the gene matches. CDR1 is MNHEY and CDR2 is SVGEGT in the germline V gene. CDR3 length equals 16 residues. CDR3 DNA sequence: TGTGCCAGCAGTACCGTTTTGGACAGGTCCCAAGAGACCCAGTACTTC. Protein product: CASSTVLDRSQETQYF.

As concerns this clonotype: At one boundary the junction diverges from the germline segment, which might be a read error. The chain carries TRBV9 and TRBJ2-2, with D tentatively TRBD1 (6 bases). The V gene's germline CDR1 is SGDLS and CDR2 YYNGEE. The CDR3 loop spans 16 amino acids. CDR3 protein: CASSVVAGWDTGELLF. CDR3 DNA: TGTGCCAGCAGCGTAGTTGCAGGGTGGGACACCGGGGAGCTGCTTTTT.

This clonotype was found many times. The CDR3: CASSFSDRTGELFF. The CDR3 coding sequence is TGTGCCAGCAGCTTCTCGGATAGAACCGGGGAGCTGTTTTTT. The J gene is TRBJ2-2, the V gene TRBV7-9; no reliable D call. Looked up from germline, CDR1 is SEHNR and CDR2 is FQNEAQ (reference sequence). Deletions cut 3 bases from V and 5 bases from J, with 10 bases between. The CDR3 extends over 14 amino acids.

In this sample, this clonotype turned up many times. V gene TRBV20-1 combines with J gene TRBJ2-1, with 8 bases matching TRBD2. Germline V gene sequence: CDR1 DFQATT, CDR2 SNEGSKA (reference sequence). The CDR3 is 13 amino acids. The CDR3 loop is CSYNKREPNEQFF. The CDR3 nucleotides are TGCAGCTATAATAAGCGGGAGCCCAATGAGCAGTTCTTC.

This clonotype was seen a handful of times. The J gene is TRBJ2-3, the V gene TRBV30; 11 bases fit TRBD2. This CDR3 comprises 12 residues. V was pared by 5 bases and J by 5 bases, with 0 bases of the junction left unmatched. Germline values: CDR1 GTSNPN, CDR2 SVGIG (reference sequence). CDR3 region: CAWGLAGDTQYF. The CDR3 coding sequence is TGTGCCTGGGGACTAGCGGGAGATACGCAGTATTTT.

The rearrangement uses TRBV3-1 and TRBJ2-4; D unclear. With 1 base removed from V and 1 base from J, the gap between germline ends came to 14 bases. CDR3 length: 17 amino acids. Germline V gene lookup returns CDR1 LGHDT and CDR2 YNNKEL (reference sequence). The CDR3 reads CASSQGRVGSAKNIQYF. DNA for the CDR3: TGTGCCAGCAGCCAAGGACGGGTCGGATCGGCCAAAAACATTCAGTACTTC. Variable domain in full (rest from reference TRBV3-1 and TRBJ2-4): DTAVSQTPKYLVTQMGNDKSIKCEQNLGHDTMYWYKQDSKKFLKIMFSYNNKELIINETVPNRFSPKSPDKAHLNLHINSLELGDSAVYFCASSQGRVGSAKNIQYFGAGTRLSVL.

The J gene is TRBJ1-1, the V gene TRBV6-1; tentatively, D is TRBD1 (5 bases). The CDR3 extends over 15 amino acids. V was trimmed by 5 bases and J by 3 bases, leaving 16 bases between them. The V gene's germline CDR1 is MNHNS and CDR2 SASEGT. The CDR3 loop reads CASSPPGGGYTEAFF. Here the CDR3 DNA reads TGTGCCAGCAGTCCGCCGGGGGGGGGTTACACTGAAGCTTTCTTT.

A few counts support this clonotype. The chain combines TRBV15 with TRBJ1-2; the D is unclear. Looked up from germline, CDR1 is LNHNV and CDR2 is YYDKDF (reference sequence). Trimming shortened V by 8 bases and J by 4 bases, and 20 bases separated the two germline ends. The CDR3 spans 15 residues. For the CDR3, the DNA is TGTGCCACCGGACCAAGACAAGGAGCCACCTATGGCTACACCTTC. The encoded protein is CATGPRQGATYGYTF.

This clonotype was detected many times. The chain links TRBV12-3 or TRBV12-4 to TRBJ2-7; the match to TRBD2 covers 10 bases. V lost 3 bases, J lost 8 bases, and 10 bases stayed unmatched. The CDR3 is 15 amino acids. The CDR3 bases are TGTGCCAGCAGTTTCGGACTAGCGGTCCTTGGCAAGCAGTACTTC. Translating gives CASSFGLAVLGKQYF.

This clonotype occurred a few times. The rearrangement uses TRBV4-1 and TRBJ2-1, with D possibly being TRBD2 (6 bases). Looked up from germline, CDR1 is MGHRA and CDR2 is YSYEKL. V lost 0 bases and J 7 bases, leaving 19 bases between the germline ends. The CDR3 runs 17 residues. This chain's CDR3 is CASSQETSGVGRNEQFF. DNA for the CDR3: TGCGCCAGCAGCCAAGAAACTTCGGGAGTAGGCCGGAATGAGCAGTTCTTC.

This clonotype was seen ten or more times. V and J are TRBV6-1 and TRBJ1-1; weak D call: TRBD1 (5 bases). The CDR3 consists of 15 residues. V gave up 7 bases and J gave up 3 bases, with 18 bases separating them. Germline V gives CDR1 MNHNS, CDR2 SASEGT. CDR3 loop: CASTIGRGQYTEAFF. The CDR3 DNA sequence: TGTGCCAGCACCATAGGGAGGGGCCAATACACTGAAGCTTTCTTT.

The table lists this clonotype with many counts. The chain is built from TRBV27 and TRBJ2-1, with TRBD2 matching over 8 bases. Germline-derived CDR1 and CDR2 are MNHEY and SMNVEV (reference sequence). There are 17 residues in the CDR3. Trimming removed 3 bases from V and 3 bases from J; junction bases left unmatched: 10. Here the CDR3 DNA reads TGTGCCAGCAGTTTGCTCCTCAGCGGGAGCTTCTACAATGAGCAGTTCTTC. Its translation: CASSLLLSGSFYNEQFF.

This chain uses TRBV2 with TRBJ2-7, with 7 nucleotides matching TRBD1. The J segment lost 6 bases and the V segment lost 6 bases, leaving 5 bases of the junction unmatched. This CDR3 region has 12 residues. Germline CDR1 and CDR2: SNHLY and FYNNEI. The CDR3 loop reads CASRLDRAEQYF. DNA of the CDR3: TGTGCCAGCAGGCTAGACAGGGCCGAGCAGTACTTC. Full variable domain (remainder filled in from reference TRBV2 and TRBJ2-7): EPEVTQTPSHQVTQMGQEVILRCVPISNHLYFYWYRQILGQKVEFLVSFYNNEISEKSEIFDDQFSVERPDGSNFTLKIRSTKLEDSAMYFCASRLDRAEQYFGPGTRLTVT.

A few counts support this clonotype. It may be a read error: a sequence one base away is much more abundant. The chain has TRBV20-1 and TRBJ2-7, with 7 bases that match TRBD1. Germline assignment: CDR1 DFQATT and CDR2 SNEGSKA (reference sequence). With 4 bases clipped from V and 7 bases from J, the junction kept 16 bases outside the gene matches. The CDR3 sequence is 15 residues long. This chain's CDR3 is CSAKRWDRAGDEQYF. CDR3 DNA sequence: TGCAGTGCTAAGAGGTGGGACAGAGCCGGCGATGAGCAGTACTTC.